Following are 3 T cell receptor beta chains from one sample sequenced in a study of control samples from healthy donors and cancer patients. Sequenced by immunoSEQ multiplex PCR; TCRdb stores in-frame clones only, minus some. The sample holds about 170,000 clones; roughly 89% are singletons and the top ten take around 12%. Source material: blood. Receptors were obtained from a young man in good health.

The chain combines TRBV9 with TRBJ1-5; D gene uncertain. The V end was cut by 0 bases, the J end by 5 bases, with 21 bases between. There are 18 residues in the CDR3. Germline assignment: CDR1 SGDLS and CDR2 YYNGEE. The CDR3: CASSVGPLPEAFDQPQHF. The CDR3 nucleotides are TGTGCCAGCAGCGTAGGCCCTCTCCCCGAGGCGTTCGATCAGCCCCAGCATTTT. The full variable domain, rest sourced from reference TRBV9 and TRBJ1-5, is DSGVTQTPKHLITATGQRVTLRCSPRSGDLSVYWYQQSLDQGLQFLIQYYNGEERAKGNILERFSAQQFPDLHSELNLSSLELGDSALYFCASSVGPLPEAFDQPQHFGDGTRLSIL.

DNA for the CDR3: TGTGCCAGCAGCAGGGACAGGGGGCCTGGAAACACCATATATTTT. It specifies CASSRDRGPGNTIYF. The chain couples TRBV7-3 to TRBJ1-3, with 12 bases fitting TRBD1. Losses at the gene ends were 5 bases for V and 2 bases for J; bases not matched to a gene: 1. The germline CDR1 and CDR2 sequences are SGHTA and FQGTGA. This CDR3 has 15 residues.

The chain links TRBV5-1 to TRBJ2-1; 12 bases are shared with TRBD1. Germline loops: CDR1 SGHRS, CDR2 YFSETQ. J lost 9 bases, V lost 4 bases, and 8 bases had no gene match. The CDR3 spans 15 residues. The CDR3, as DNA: TGCGCCAGCAGCGGACGGGACAGGGGGCAGAGTGAGCAGTTCTTC. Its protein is CASSGRDRGQSEQFF.